The T cell receptor (beta chain) described here comes from a study of blood T cells in healthy people across ages. This clonotype was counted many times. Its cognate antigen is unknown. Study-wide results and caveats: Higher diversity and more naive CD4+ cells were features of long-lived donors, compared to aged donors. Diversity figures derived from one million T cells were judged to underestimate the true value.

The use of a sample-barcoded 5' primer and a J-beta primer mix characterized a second PCR of roughly 7 to 11 cycles. TCRdb passed the 5' RACE reads through MiXCR, listing each CDR3 protein once. Altogether 700,000 to 950,000 distinct CDR3 sequences are present, roughly two fifths being singletons, with the ten largest covering 20% to 25%. The origin of this receptor is a woman aged 55-69 years in good health. Sequencing used blood.

CDR3 DNA: TGTGCCAGCAGCTTAGTAGGGGCCTACGAGCAGTACTTC. Its translation is CASSLVGAYEQYF. The chain carries TRBV7-2 and TRBJ2-7, with a possible D match to TRBD1 (5 bases). Per the germline V gene, CDR1 is SGHTA and CDR2 is FQGNSA. This CDR3 has 13 residues. The V gene lost 1 base and the J gene lost 2 bases, with 6 bases spanning the gap.